The 16 T cell receptor beta chains below come from one sample, sequenced in a study of control samples from healthy donors and cancer patients. Profiled with immunoSEQ multiplex PCR; TCRdb holds only in-frame clones, not every one. The sample lists approximately 90,000 clones; approximately 86% were seen once. The sample taken for sequencing was blood. These receptors all come from a man aged 30-40 years in good health.

The chain has TRBV27 and TRBJ2-7; TRBD2 might be the D (6 bases). The germline CDR1 and CDR2 sequences are MNHEY and SMNVEV (reference sequence). The CDR3 is made up of 14 amino acids. V was pared by 3 bases and J by 0 bases, with 9 bases between. CDR3 bases: TGTGCCAGCAGTTTCGGGGGAAACTCCTACGAGCAGTACTTC. Translating gives CASSFGGNSYEQYF.

The sample holds a few counts of this clone. The chain joins TRBV2 to TRBJ2-1; TRBD1 matches 9 bases. Looked up from germline, CDR1 is SNHLY and CDR2 is FYNNEI. The V segment lost 9 bases and the J segment 12 bases; nucleotides outside the gene matches: 12. The CDR3 has 13 residues. For the CDR3, the DNA is TGTGCCAGACGGGACAGGGATGTCCCTGGGCAGTTCTTC. It translates to CARRDRDVPGQFF. The whole variable domain, filled in from reference TRBV2 and TRBJ2-1, reads EPEVTQTPSHQVTQMGQEVILRCVPISNHLYFYWYRQILGQKVEFLVSFYNNEISEKSEIFDDQFSVERPDGSNFTLKIRSTKLEDSAMYFCARRDRDVPGQFFGPGTRLTVL.

The chain recombines TRBV7-3 with TRBJ2-7; D is uncertain. The V gene's germline CDR1 is SGHTA and CDR2 FQGTGA. This CDR3 is 14 amino acids long. The V and J ends lost 5 bases and 7 bases respectively, with 18 bases between them. CDR3 residues: CASSPGAGVGEQYF. In DNA form, the CDR3 reads TGTGCCAGCAGCCCAGGCGCAGGCGTTGGTGAGCAGTACTTC.

This clone appeared a few times. The rearrangement joins TRBV5-1 to TRBJ2-3; 10 nucleotides match TRBD2. V shed 0 bases and J 1 base; nucleotides not matched to a gene: 2. The CDR3 is 16 amino acids. CDR1 SGHRS and CDR2 YFSETQ come from the germline V gene. The CDR3 protein is CASSLGSGGRTDTQYF. The CDR3 region has the DNA TGCGCCAGCAGCTTGGGTAGCGGGGGGCGCACAGATACGCAGTATTTT.

The genes are TRBV30 and TRBJ1-6; 8 bases line up with TRBD1. The CDR3 totals 15 residues. J lost 5 bases, V lost 2 bases, and 5 bases had no gene match. CDR1 and CDR2 from the germline V gene are GTSNPN and SVGIG (reference sequence). CDR3 in amino acids: CAWSRDRQNNSPLHF. The CDR3, as DNA: TGTGCCTGGAGTAGGGACAGGCAAAATAATTCACCCCTCCACTTT.

This clone was found a few times. The V call is TRBV4-1, the J call TRBJ1-3; D remains unclear. CDR1 is MGHRA, CDR2 YSYEKL, per germline. This CDR3 has 13 amino acids. Trimming left V 4 bases short and J 3 bases short, with 7 bases between. CDR3 residues: CASSPKIGNTIYF. The DNA of the CDR3 is TGCGCCAGCAGCCCGAAAATTGGAAACACCATATATTTT.

In its sample, this clone was seen once. The rearrangement uses TRBV6-5 and TRBJ1-2, with D tentatively TRBD1 (6 bases). Germline CDR1 is MNHEY and CDR2 is SVGAGI. Deletions cut 11 bases from V and 8 bases from J, with 15 bases between. The CDR3 length is 11 residues. CDR3 in amino acids: CASYQGRGYTF. The CDR3 region has the DNA TGTGCCTCATACCAGGGGAGAGGCTACACCTTC.

The rearrangement uses TRBV6-1 and TRBJ2-1, with unresolved D. Germline assignment: CDR1 MNHNS and CDR2 SASEGT. Trimming cost V 1 base and J 1 base, with 14 bases left between them. The CDR3 extends over 17 amino acids. The CDR3 is CASSEGTWVRSYNEQFF. The CDR3 DNA is TGTGCCAGCAGTGAAGGCACCTGGGTACGTTCCTACAATGAGCAGTTCTTC.

V is TRBV7-6 and J is TRBJ2-2; no clear D gene. The CDR3 runs to 15 residues. Per the germline V gene, CDR1 is SGHVS and CDR2 is FNYEAQ. V was cut by 5 bases and J by 3 bases, with 13 bases left in between. CDR3: CASSTAIPYTGELFF. For the CDR3, the DNA is TGTGCCAGCAGCACAGCGATACCTTACACCGGGGAGCTGTTTTTT.

The J gene is TRBJ1-2, the V gene TRBV18; D is unresolved. The CDR3 length is 15 residues. CDR1 is KGHSH and CDR2 is LQKENI in the germline V gene. V was pared by 0 bases and J by 5 bases, with 13 bases between. The CDR3 bases are TGTGCCAGCTCACCACCCAATACCAATTTTTATGGCTACACCTTC. Translating gives CASSPPNTNFYGYTF.

The gene calls are TRBV7-3 and TRBJ1-2; D is undetermined. CDR3 length: 14 residues. V was shortened by 1 base and J by 6 bases, with 12 bases between the two germline ends. CDR1 and CDR2 (germline): SGHTA, FQGTGA. CDR3 sequence: CASSLMGSDHGYTF. The CDR3 nucleotides read TGTGCCAGCAGCTTAATGGGGTCCGACCATGGCTACACCTTC.

CDR3 protein: CASSLNGAGELFF. The CDR3 coding sequence is TGTGCCAGCAGCTTAAACGGGGCCGGGGAGCTGTTTTTT. The V call is TRBV11-3, the J call TRBJ2-2, with D possibly TRBD2 on 5 matching bases. V was trimmed by 2 bases and J by 6 bases, leaving 7 bases between them. Germline V gene data show CDR1 as SGHNT and CDR2 as YENEEA. CDR3 length: 13 residues. Together with reference TRBV11-3 and TRBJ2-2, the CDR3 gives the full variable domain: EAGVVQSPRYKIIEKKQPVAFWCNPISGHNTLYWYLQNLGQGPELLIRYENEEAVDDSQLPKDRFSAERLKGVDSTLKIQPAELGDSAVYLCASSLNGAGELFFGEGSRLTVL.

This clone was recorded a few times. This chain links TRBV6-4 with TRBJ2-3; TRBD2 aligns across 9 bases. CDR1 is MRHNA, CDR2 SNTAGT, per germline. The CDR3 runs to 14 residues. Germline trimming cut 4 bases from V and 1 base from J; bases unmatched to any gene: 0. The CDR3 bases are TGTGCCAGCAGTGGGACTAGCGGCACAGATACGCAGTATTTT. Translating gives CASSGTSGTDTQYF.

The J gene is TRBJ1-2, the V gene TRBV5-4; D unresolved. V lost 0 bases, J lost 7 bases, and 7 bases lay in between. Germline CDR1 SGHNT, CDR2 YYREEE (reference sequence). CDR3 length: 12 amino acids. CDR3 nucleotides: TGTGCCAGCAGCTTGGACGAAATTGGCTACACCTTC. Translating it yields CASSLDEIGYTF. The full variable domain, in which reference TRBV5-4 and TRBJ1-2 provide the parts outside the CDR3, is ETGVTQSPTHLIKTRGQQVTLRCSSQSGHNTVSWYQQALGQGPQFIFQYYREEENGRGNFPPRFSGLQFPNYSSELNVNALELDDSALYLCASSLDEIGYTFGSGTRLTVV.

The genes are TRBV12-3 or TRBV12-4 and TRBJ2-4; a weak D match, TRBD1 (6 bases). Deletions cut 4 bases from V and 5 bases from J, with 9 bases between. CDR3 length: 13 amino acids. CDR3 DNA: TGTGCCAGCAGTTCAGGGGCCCAAAACATTCAGTACTTC. Its protein is CASSSGAQNIQYF.

This rearrangement joins TRBV5-1 to TRBJ1-2; unclear D gene. Trimming pared 4 bases from V and 1 base from J, leaving 11 bases between. The CDR3 consists of 14 residues. Germline assignment: CDR1 SGHRS and CDR2 YFSETQ. Written as DNA, the CDR3 is TGCGCCAGCAGCCCCGACGGAATTAACTATGGCTACACCTTC. This encodes CASSPDGINYGYTF.